The entry below describes one T cell receptor beta chain. This clone showed up just once. Its binding antigen is unknown. Base-call qualities are not available, and no considerably larger clone is one nucleotide away. Using the deep immunoSEQ assay, multiplex PCR amplified TCR CDR3 regions from genomic DNA. Genomic DNA extracted from each cell subset was distributed evenly over all wells of several immunoSEQ 96-well plates, and each plate served as one replicate. For sorted subsets, around 200 ng genomic DNA, equal to about 30,000 T cell genomes, was loaded into each replicate PCR. Purified libraries were quantified with a Qubit 3.0 fluorometer, sized on a Bioanalyzer 2100, and re-quantified with the KAPA Library Quantification kit. Every immunoSEQ 96-well plate was sequenced on a dedicated single-read 150-cycle Illumina NextSeq 550 flow cell. The paper's processing steps were these. Because only junctional sequences without quality scores were contained in the immunoSEQ output, filtering matching that applied to full-length reads could not be performed. To assign V/J genes and CDR3, sequences were annotated against IMGT germline references using PyIR, a Python wrapper for IgBLAST v1.9. Any read was removed if the V/J assignment was weak (E-value above 1e-6), the CDR3 was missing, or the read contained stop codons, out-of-frame junctions, or ambiguous translated residues. V3J clonotypes were defined as sequences sharing the same inferred V gene, J gene, and CDR3 amino acid sequence. Percentage overlap between repertoires was computed as shared unique clonotypes divided by the size of the smaller repertoire. Richness of each repertoire was evaluated using RTK rarefaction, the Chao1 estimator, and Recon v2.1 estimates of unobserved clonotypes. Generation probabilities were computed with OLGA for all TCRbeta clonotypes obtained by the gDNA method from a few donors. The source is immuneACCESS, and TCRdb retained only in-frame sequences with V and J called. Part of the clones is not carried over; for the studies checked, unresolved V genes explain less than half of this, and the remainder is unexplained. V, J and clone size are those of that table, while D and trimming were read from the DNA. In this sample the table shows some 1,400,000 clones, around 95% of which occur a single time. Approximately 1.2% of the sample comes from the top ten.

The donors were healthy, HIV-negative adults with no recently reported acute infections or vaccinations. Only Caucasian adults living in Nashville, Tennessee, USA were represented among the donors. CD4+ T cells were enriched by magnetic negative selection; naive cells were then positively selected on CD45RA, and the negative fraction formed the memory subset. After blood collection by leukapheresis, PBMCs were isolated using Ficoll-Histopaque density gradient centrifugation and then cryopreserved in the vapor phase of liquid nitrogen. Purity and quantity of every magnetically sorted T cell population were checked by analytical flow cytometry. Genomic DNA was isolated from each sorted fraction and quantified by UV absorbance on a Nanodrop 2000c. These data come from a study of shared clonotypes between healthy human individuals (dated by TCRdb to the early 2020s). About the investigation overall: The cohort included three men and a couple of women between 18 and 49 years of age. Blood TCR repertoires of about 5 healthy adults were deeply sequenced to estimate repertoire size and the extent of clonotype sharing between individuals. Per donor, three plates each were used for CD4 naive and CD4 memory, two for CD8 naive, and one for CD8 memory. Different laboratories and diverse techniques were used to prepare libraries and sequence TCR repertoires, to increase sequencing depth and limit assay-specific biases. Leukapheresis yielded between about 0.94 and 8.9 billion PBMCs per donor. The full study reports these points: Larger estimated clonotype richness was generally found for naive subsets than for memory subsets. Even with the large sequencing depth, rarefaction of the sorted-subset datasets indicated that sequencing was incomplete. Only blood was sampled, and tissue TCR repertoires likely differ from those in blood. The genetic and exposure-history diversity represented was limited by the small number of donors. Across a handful of donors, approximately 4.6% of naive CD4, roughly 3.3% of naive CD8, about 2.3% of memory CD4, and under 0.45% of memory CD8 clonotypes were shared. Pairwise subsampling indicated that sequencing depth was expected to affect the degree of clonotype sharing among donors. Compared with non-shared clonotypes, clonotypes shared by all four sorted-subset donors had higher generation probabilities.

CDR1 and CDR2 (SGHNT, YYREEE) derive from the germline V gene (reference sequence). The CDR3 covers 15 residues, taking in both the cysteine and the phenylalanine. Only the CDR3 region is kept as DNA, spanning 45 bases read in frame from base 1. Trimming removed 2 bases from V and 2 bases from J; the gene matches leave 1 base unexplained. The sequence is built from TRBV5-4 and TRBJ2-7, with 13 junctional bases fitting TRBD2. This clonotype was obtained from a man aged 30-40 years in good health. Source material: naive CD4+ T cells sorted from blood. Sample cell subset or site, as interpreted from the label and publication: CD45RA+ positively selected. The CDR3 region has the sequence CASSFTSGRAYEQYF. The bases read TGTGCCAGCAGCTTTACTAGCGGGAGGGCCTACGAGCAGTACTTC.